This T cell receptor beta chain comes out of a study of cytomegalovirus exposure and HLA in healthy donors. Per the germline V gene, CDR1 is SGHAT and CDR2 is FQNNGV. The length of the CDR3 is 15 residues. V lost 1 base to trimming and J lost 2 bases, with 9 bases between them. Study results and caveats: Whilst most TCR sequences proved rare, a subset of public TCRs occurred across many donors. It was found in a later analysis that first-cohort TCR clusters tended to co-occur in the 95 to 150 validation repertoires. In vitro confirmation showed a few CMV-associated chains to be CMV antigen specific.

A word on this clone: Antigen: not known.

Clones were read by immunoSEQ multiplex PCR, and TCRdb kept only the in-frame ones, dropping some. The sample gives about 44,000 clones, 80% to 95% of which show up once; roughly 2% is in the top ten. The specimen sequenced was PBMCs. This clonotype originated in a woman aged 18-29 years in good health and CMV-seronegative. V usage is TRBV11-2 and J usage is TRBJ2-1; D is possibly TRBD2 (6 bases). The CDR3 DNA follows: TGTGCCAGCAGCTTAGGAGGAGGGACCTACAATGAGCAGTTCTTC. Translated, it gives CASSLGGGTYNEQFF.